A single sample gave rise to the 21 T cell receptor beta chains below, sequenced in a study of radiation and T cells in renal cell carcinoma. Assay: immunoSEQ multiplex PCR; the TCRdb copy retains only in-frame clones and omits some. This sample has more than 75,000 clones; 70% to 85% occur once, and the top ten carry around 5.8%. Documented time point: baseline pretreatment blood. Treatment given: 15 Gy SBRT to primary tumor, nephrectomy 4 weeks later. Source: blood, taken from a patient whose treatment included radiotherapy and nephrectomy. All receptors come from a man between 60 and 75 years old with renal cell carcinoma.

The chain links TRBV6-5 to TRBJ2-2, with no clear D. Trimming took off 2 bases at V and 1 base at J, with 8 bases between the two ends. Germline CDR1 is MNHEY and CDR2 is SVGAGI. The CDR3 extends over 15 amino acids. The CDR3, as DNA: TGTGCCAGCAGTTACGTCGGGCGGAACACCGGGGAGCTGTTTTTT. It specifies CASSYVGRNTGELFF.

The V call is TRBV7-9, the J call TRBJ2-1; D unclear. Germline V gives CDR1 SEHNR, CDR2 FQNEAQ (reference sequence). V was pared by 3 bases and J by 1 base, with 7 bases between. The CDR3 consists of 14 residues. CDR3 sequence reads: CASSFGFSYNEQFF. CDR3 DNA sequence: TGTGCCAGCAGCTTCGGCTTTTCCTACAATGAGCAGTTCTTC.

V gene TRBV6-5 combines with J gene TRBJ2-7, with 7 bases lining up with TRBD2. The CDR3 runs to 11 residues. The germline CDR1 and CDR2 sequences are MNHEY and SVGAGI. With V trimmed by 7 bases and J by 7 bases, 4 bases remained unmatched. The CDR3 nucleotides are TGTGCCAGCACACTAGCGTGGGAGCAGTACTTC. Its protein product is CASTLAWEQYF.

The CDR3 coding sequence is TGTGCCAGCAGAACCATTAAGCGGGAGGGCAACAATGAGCAGTTCTTC. Amino acid sequence: CASRTIKREGNNEQFF. The rearrangement uses TRBV11-2 and TRBJ2-1, with 10 bases lining up with TRBD2. Germline CDR1 is SGHAT and CDR2 is FQNNGV. The CDR3 is made up of 16 amino acids. J gave up 5 bases and V 6 bases, and 10 bases lay outside the gene matches.

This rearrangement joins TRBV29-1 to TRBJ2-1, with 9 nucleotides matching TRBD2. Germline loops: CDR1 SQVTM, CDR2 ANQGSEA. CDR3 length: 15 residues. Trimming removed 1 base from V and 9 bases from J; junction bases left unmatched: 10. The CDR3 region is CSVEGGRAGVGEQFF. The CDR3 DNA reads TGCAGCGTTGAAGGCGGGAGGGCCGGTGTTGGTGAGCAGTTCTTC.

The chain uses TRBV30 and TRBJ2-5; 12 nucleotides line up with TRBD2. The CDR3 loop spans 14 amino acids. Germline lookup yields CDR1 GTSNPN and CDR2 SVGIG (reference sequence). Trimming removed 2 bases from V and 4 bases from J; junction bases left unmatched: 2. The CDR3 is CAWSPGLAGETQYF. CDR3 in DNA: TGTGCCTGGAGTCCGGGACTAGCGGGAGAGACCCAGTACTTC.

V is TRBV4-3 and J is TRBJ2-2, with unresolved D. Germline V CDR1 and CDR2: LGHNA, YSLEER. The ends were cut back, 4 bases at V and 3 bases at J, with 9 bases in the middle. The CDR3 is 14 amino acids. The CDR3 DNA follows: TGCGCCAGCAGCCCGTCCACCTACACCGGGGAGCTGTTTTTT. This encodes CASSPSTYTGELFF.

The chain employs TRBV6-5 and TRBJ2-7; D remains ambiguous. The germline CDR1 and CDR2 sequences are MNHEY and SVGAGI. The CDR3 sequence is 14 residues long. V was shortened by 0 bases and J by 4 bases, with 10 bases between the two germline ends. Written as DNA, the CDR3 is TGTGCCAGCAGTTACTCTGGGCGGCGATACGAGCAGTACTTC. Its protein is CASSYSGRRYEQYF.

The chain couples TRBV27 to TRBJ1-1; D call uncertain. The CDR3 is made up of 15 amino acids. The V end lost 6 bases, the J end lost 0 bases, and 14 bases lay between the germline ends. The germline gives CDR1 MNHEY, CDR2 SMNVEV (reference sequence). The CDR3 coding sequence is TGTGCCAGCAGACCTCTGGGAAACTTGAACACTGAAGCTTTCTTT. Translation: CASRPLGNLNTEAFF.

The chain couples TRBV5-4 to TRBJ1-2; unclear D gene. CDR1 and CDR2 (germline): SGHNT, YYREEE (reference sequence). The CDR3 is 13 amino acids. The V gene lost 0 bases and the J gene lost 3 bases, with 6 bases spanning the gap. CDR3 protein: CASSLAGDYGYTF. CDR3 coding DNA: TGTGCCAGCAGCTTGGCCGGGGACTATGGCTACACCTTC.

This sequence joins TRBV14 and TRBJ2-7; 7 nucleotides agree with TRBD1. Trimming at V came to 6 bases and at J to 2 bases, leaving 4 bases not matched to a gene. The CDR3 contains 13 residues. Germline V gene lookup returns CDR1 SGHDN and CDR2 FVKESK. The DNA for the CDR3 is TGTGCCAGCAGTAGGGACAGCCCCTACGAGCAGTACTTC. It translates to CASSRDSPYEQYF.

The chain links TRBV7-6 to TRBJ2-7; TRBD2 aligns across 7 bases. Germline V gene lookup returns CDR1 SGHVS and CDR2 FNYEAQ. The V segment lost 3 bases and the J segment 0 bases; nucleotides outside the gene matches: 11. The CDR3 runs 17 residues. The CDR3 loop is CASSFDASGGSSYEQYF. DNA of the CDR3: TGTGCCAGCAGCTTTGATGCTAGCGGAGGGAGCTCCTACGAGCAGTACTTC.

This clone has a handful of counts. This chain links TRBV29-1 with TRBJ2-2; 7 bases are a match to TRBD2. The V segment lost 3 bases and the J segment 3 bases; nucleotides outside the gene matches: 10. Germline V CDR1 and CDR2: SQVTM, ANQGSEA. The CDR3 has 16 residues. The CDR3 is CSVDPGGGIYTGELFF. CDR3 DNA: TGCAGCGTTGACCCCGGGGGAGGGATCTACACCGGGGAGCTGTTTTTT.

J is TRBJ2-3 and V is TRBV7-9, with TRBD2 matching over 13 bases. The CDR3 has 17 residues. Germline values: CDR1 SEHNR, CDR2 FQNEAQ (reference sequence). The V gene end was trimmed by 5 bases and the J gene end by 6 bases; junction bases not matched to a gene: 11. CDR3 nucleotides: TGTGCCAGCAGCCTGGGACTAGCGGGGACAATAAGGGATACGCAGTATTTT. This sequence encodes CASSLGLAGTIRDTQYF.

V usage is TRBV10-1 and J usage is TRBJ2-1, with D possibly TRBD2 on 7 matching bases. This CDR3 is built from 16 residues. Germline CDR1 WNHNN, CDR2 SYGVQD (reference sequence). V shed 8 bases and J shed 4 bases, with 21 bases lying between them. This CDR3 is CASSRGGGLGYNEQFF. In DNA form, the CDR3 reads TGCGCCAGCTCCCGCGGCGGGGGCCTAGGGTACAATGAGCAGTTCTTC.

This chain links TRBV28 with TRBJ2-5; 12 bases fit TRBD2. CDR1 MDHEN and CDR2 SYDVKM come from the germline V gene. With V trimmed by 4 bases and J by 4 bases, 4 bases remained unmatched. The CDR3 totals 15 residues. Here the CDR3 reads CASSSLAGGGETQYF. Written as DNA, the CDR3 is TGTGCCAGCAGTTCTCTAGCGGGAGGGGGAGAGACCCAGTACTTC.

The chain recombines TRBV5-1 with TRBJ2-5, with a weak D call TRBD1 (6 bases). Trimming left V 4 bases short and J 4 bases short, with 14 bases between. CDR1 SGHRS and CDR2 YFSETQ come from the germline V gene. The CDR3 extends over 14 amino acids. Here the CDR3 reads CASSRSGGLETQYF. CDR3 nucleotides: TGCGCCAGCAGCCGCAGTGGGGGCCTAGAGACCCAGTACTTC.

The CDR3 DNA sequence: TGTGCCAGCAGCCAATTGGCCGGGGGGACTGAAGCTTTCTTT. It translates to CASSQLAGGTEAFF. The V call is TRBV7-6, the J call TRBJ1-1, with D maybe TRBD1 (5 bases). CDR3 length equals 14 residues. V was clipped by 5 bases and J by 5 bases, with 15 bases between them. The germline V gene encodes CDR1 SGHVS and CDR2 FNYEAQ.

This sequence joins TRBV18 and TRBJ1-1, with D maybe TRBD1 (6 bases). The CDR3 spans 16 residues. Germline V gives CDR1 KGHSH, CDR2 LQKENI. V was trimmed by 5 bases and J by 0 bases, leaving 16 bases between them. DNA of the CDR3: TGTGCCAGCTCAGCAACTTATACAGGGTTGAACACTGAAGCTTTCTTT. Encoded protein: CASSATYTGLNTEAFF.

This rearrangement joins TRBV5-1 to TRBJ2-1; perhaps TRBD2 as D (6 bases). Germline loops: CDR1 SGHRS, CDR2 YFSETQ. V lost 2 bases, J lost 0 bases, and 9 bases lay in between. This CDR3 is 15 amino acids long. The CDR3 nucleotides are TGCGCCAGCAGCTTAGACGGGAGCTCCTACAATGAGCAGTTCTTC. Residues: CASSLDGSSYNEQFF.

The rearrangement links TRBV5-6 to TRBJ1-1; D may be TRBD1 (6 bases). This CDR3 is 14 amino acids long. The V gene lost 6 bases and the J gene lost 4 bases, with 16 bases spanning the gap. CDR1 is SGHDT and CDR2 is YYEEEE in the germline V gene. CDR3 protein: CASIGEGGSTEAFF. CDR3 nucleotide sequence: TGTGCCAGCATCGGAGAGGGGGGGTCCACTGAAGCTTTCTTT.